These T cell receptor beta chains were read from a single sample in a study of technical replicates of blood from a few donors. Sequenced by immunoSEQ multiplex PCR; TCRdb stores in-frame clones only, minus some. The sample consists of about 84,000 clones, 85% to 95% of them appearing once. The sample consisted of T cells isolated from PBMCs. These receptor sequences come from a human donor in good health. CDR3s include the opening cysteine and the closing phenylalanine or tryptophan. D genes are given only for firm matches. Clone size is stated in some rows and not others, as once, few, many or a class when expanded.

d_call,j_call,v_call,clone_size,cdr3_nt,cdr3_aa
TRBD2,TRBJ2-1,TRBV27,.,TGTGCCAGCAGGGGACTAGCGGAGTACAATGAGCAGTTCTTC,CASRGLAEYNEQFF
TRBD2,TRBJ2-7,TRBV7-9,.,TGTGCCAGCAGCCGAACCACCGGACTAGCGGGAGGTGGCGAGCAGTACTTC,CASSRTTGLAGGGEQYF
.,TRBJ2-7,TRBV7-9,.,TGTGCCAGCAGCCCTAAAGGCCCACAGGGGCAGTACTTC,CASSPKGPQGQYF
.,TRBJ2-7,TRBV7-9,.,TGTGCCAGCAGCCCAGGAACCGAGCAGTACTTC,CASSPGTEQYF
.,TRBJ2-2,TRBV30,once,TGTGCCTGGGGAGGGACCGGGGAGCTGTTTTTT,CAWGGTGELFF
TRBD2,TRBJ2-1,TRBV5-6,.,TGTGCCAGTAGTAAGTGGCGGGAGGGGTCCACCTACAATGAGCAGTTCTTC,CASSKWREGSTYNEQFF
TRBD1,TRBJ1-4,TRBV18,.,TGTGCCAGCTCGACAGGGCCGATTGAGAAACTGTTTTTT,CASSTGPIEKLFF
.,TRBJ1-1,TRBV5-1,.,TGCGCCAGCAGACCCCGACAGGTGAACACTGAAGCTTTCTTT,CASRPRQVNTEAFF
.,TRBJ2-7,TRBV28,.,TGTGCCAGCAGTGACAGGTCGCTACGCGAGCAGTACTTC,CASSDRSLREQYF
TRBD2,TRBJ2-2,TRBV7-6,.,TGTGCCAGCAGCCCCCAAACGCCTAGCGGGAGTCCCGGGGAGCTGTTTTTT,CASSPQTPSGSPGELFF
TRBD2,TRBJ2-7,TRBV19,.,TGTGCCAGTAGTGCCCGCGGACTAGCGGGAGGCTACGAGCAGTACTTC,CASSARGLAGGYEQYF
TRBD1,TRBJ1-4,TRBV9,.,TGTGCCAGCAGCGCTACAGGGGCTAATGAAAAACTGTTTTTT,CASSATGANEKLFF
TRBD2,TRBJ2-1,TRBV5-1,.,TGCGCCAGCAGCTTGGGGGGGACTAGCGGGGGCGATGAGCAGTTCTTC,CASSLGGTSGGDEQFF
.,TRBJ1-2,TRBV19,.,TGTGCCGGACTACGTGGGGACTATGGCTACACCTTC,CAGLRGDYGYTF
.,TRBJ2-2,TRBV27,.,TGTGCCAGCAGGGACTTTTACGCGAACACCGGGGAGCTGTTTTTT,CASRDFYANTGELFF
TRBD1,TRBJ2-7,TRBV11-2,.,TGTGCCAGCAGCTTCGGGACAGGGTTCTCCTACGAGCAGTACTTC,CASSFGTGFSYEQYF
TRBD2,TRBJ2-3,TRBV19,.,TGTGCCAGTAGTATAAGACTAGCCCTACTGATCCACACAGATACGCAGTATTTT,CASSIRLALLIHTDTQYF
TRBD1,TRBJ1-6,TRBV19,.,TGTGCCAGTAGAACAGGGGGCGGTGGATCCTATAATTCACCCCTCCACTTT,CASRTGGGGSYNSPLHF
.,TRBJ2-1,TRBV6-1,.,TGTGCCAGCAGTGAAGTCGTGCGGACAGCCTACAATGAGCAGTTCTTC,CASSEVVRTAYNEQFF
TRBD1,TRBJ2-1,TRBV19,.,TGTGCCAGTAGTCGACAGGGTTATTCTTACAATGAGCAGTTCTTC,CASSRQGYSYNEQFF
.,TRBJ1-5,TRBV6-1,.,TGTGCCAGCCACGTCGGTTATAGCAATCAGCCCCAGCATTTT,CASHVGYSNQPQHF
.,TRBJ1-2,TRBV10-3,.,TGTGCCATCAGTGAGGACAGCAACTCGTATGGCTACACCTTC,CAISEDSNSYGYTF
TRBD1,TRBJ2-5,TRBV6-4,few,TGTGCCAGCAGTGACGGGACAGGGGGCCAAGAGACCCAGTACTTC,CASSDGTGGQETQYF
.,TRBJ1-4,TRBV21-1,.,TGTGCCAGCAGCCGGGAAAAACTGTTTTTT,CASSREKLFF
.,TRBJ2-7,TRBV9,.,TGTGCCAGCAGCCTACAGGGTTATGCCTACGAGCAGTACTTC,CASSLQGYAYEQYF
TRBD1,TRBJ1-2,TRBV4-1,.,TGCGCCAGCAGGGACAGGCTGAAAGAACATGGCTACACCTTC,CASRDRLKEHGYTF
TRBD2,TRBJ2-3,TRBV10-3,.,TGTGCCATCATGGGGCGGGAGGTAGATACGCAGTATTTT,CAIMGREVDTQYF
.,TRBJ2-3,TRBV7-9,.,TGTGCCAGCAGCTTAGGTATTACGGGATCGAAAGATACGCAGTATTTT,CASSLGITGSKDTQYF
.,TRBJ2-7,TRBV10-3,.,TGTGCCATCAGTGACTTCTCGGGGAGAGCCTACGAGCAGTACTTC,CAISDFSGRAYEQYF
TRBD1,TRBJ2-3,TRBV7-7,.,TGTGCCAGCAGCCCTCTAGGACAGGACGGGGATACGCAGTATTTT,CASSPLGQDGDTQYF
.,TRBJ2-2,TRBV11-3,.,TGTGCCAGCAGCCCGGACAGAGGAGAACCCGGGGAGCTGTTTTTT,CASSPDRGEPGELFF